These T cell receptor beta chains were read from a single sample in a study of blood T cell repertoires in COVID-19. Only in-frame clones appear in the TCRdb table, and some are missing; sequencing was by immunoSEQ multiplex PCR. The repertoire holds a few hundred thousand clones, with approximately 80% as singletons. The sequenced sample consisted of peripheral blood. The receptors were sampled from a woman aged 40 to 55 who had recovered from COVID-19. Both conserved end residues are part of each CDR3. D genes are given only for firm matches. Not every row has a clone size; where given, it reads once, few, many or a size class.

J	D	size	V	DNA	CDR3
TRBJ2-2	TRBD1	-	TRBV28	TGTGCCAGCAGACCGGGACAGGACACCGGGGAGCTGTTTTTT	CASRPGQDTGELFF
TRBJ2-1	-	-	TRBV15	TGTGCCACCAGCCCCAAGAGCTCCTACAATGAGCAGTTCTTC	CATSPKSSYNEQFF
TRBJ1-1	-	-	TRBV6-5	TGTGCCAGCAGTTACCTCCCGGGCACTGAAGCTTTCTTT	CASSYLPGTEAFF
TRBJ2-6	-	-	TRBV30	TGTGCCTGGAGTTTACAGGTGCCCACTGGGGCCAACGTCCTGACTTTC	CAWSLQVPTGANVLTF
TRBJ2-5	TRBD2	-	TRBV7-9	TGTGCCAGCAGAGGACTAGATGAGACCCAGTACTTC	CASRGLDETQYF
TRBJ2-3	-	-	TRBV5-1	TGCGCCAGCAGCCTCGAGACAGAATTCACAGATACGCAGTATTTT	CASSLETEFTDTQYF
TRBJ2-5	TRBD2	-	TRBV6-7	TGTGCCAGTCAGCGGGCTAGCGGGGGCCAAGAGACCCAGTACTTC	CASQRASGGQETQYF
TRBJ1-1	TRBD1	-	TRBV18	TGTGCCAGCTCACCACCGGGAGACAGGGCAGCTTTCTTT	CASSPPGDRAAFF
TRBJ2-3	-	-	TRBV6-1	TGTGCCAGCAGTGAACATCAGGGGGCCTCCAGGGAGGGAGCAGATACGCAGTATTTT	CASSEHQGASREGADTQYF
TRBJ2-6	-	-	TRBV5-4	TGTGCCAGCAGCGTAAAAACAGAGTCTTTCTCTGGGGCCAACGTCCTGACTTTC	CASSVKTESFSGANVLTF
TRBJ2-1	-	-	TRBV27	TGTGCCAGCAGTTACAGGGCCTACAATGAGCAGTTCTTC	CASSYRAYNEQFF
TRBJ1-5	-	few	TRBV30	TGTGCCTGGAGTGTACAGGAAAATCAGCCCCAGCATTTT	CAWSVQENQPQHF
TRBJ1-2	-	-	TRBV7-9	TGTGCCAGCAGCTTAGTCGGTGGCAGGGGAGATGGCTACACCTTC	CASSLVGGRGDGYTF
TRBJ1-4	TRBD1	-	TRBV28	TGTGCCAGCAGACGGGGACAGTCGAATGAAAAACTGTTTTTT	CASRRGQSNEKLFF
TRBJ1-3	TRBD1	once	TRBV10-3	TGTGCCATCAGTGAACAGGGGCGCGCAGTTGGAAACACCATATATTTT	CAISEQGRAVGNTIYF
TRBJ2-2	TRBD1	-	TRBV9	TGTGCCAGCAGCCCGACAGGGGGCCCCACCGGGGAGCTGTTTTTT	CASSPTGGPTGELFF
TRBJ2-7	TRBD2	once	TRBV7-2	TGTGCCAGCAGCTTAAAGCTTAGCGGGGTTAGCTCCTACGAGCAGTACTTC	CASSLKLSGVSSYEQYF
TRBJ1-6	TRBD1	-	TRBV30	TGTGCCTGGAGTTCCTCTGTCGGGACAGGCAATTCACCCCTCCACTTT	CAWSSSVGTGNSPLHF
TRBJ2-1	TRBD1	few	TRBV7-9	TGTGCCAGCAGCTCAGGGGGCGGTGAGCAGTTCTTC	CASSSGGGEQFF
TRBJ2-5	-	-	TRBV6-5	TGTGCCAGTTCAGGGTCGAGGCGAGAGACCCAGTACTTC	CASSGSRRETQYF
TRBJ2-2	TRBD1	-	TRBV19	TGTGCCACCAGGCAGGGGGCGATCAACACCGGGGAGCTGTTTTTT	CATRQGAINTGELFF
TRBJ1-6	-	-	TRBV11-2	TGTGCCAGCAGCTTAGCCAAGAGCTCCTATAATTCACCCCTCCACTTT	CASSLAKSSYNSPLHF
TRBJ1-1	-	-	TRBV18	TGTGCCAGCTCACTCAGTGGGAGGGCCTCTGAAGCTTTCTTT	CASSLSGRASEAFF
TRBJ1-3	-	-	TRBV20-1	TGCAGTGCTAGTCCCGGGAACACCATATATTTT	CSASPGNTIYF
TRBJ2-1	TRBD2	-	TRBV7-2	TGTGCCAGCAGCTCAGGTGGGAGTGAAGCGGGGTCACTTTTCTTC	CASSSGGSEAGSLFF
TRBJ1-4	TRBD1	-	TRBV5-4	TGTGCCAGCAGCTACGGACAGGGCGGGTTCGCAACTAATGAAAAACTGTTTTTT	CASSYGQGGFATNEKLFF
TRBJ1-1	TRBD1	few	TRBV7-9	TGTGCCAGCAGCGAAGGACAGGGGTTTGATGAAGCTTTCTTT	CASSEGQGFDEAFF
TRBJ1-5	-	-	TRBV7-9	TGTGCCAGCAGCCTACAGAGTTATCAGCCCCAGCATTTT	CASSLQSYQPQHF
TRBJ2-1	TRBD2	-	TRBV19	TGTGCCAGTAGTACCCCCGGGGGGAGGACTGTTGCTTTTGAGCAGTTCTTC	CASSTPGGRTVAFEQFF
TRBJ1-5	TRBD1	-	TRBV19	TGTGCCAGTAGTCGACAGGGGGGTGGGGAACAGCCCCAGCATTTT	CASSRQGGGEQPQHF
TRBJ1-6	-	-	TRBV5-6	TGTGCCAGCAGCCTTCGAATGGACAACTCCTATAATTCACCCCTCCACTTT	CASSLRMDNSYNSPLHF
TRBJ1-5	-	-	TRBV10-2	TGCGCCAGCAGTCGGACAGACAATCAGCCCCAGCATTTT	CASSRTDNQPQHF
TRBJ2-5	TRBD1	-	TRBV5-1	TGCGCCAGCAGTTCCGGACAGGGGAGGCAAGAGACCCAGTACTTC	CASSSGQGRQETQYF
TRBJ2-4	-	-	TRBV3-1/TRBV3-2	TGTGCCAGCAGCCTCTTTCAGGAAAACATTCAGTACTTC	CASSLFQENIQYF
TRBJ2-1	-	-	TRBV27	TGTGCCAGCGAGGACAGAAACTACAATGAGCAGTTCTTC	CASEDRNYNEQFF
TRBJ2-7	-	-	TRBV4-1	TGCGCCAGCAGCCAAGACCGGTCCTACGAGCAGTACTTC	CASSQDRSYEQYF
TRBJ2-3	TRBD2	-	TRBV5-1	TGCGCCAGCAGCTTGGGCGGGGGGGACACAGATACGCAGTATTTT	CASSLGGGDTDTQYF
TRBJ2-1	TRBD2	-	TRBV9	TGTGCCAGCAGCCCCCTAGCGGGGGGGCCGGGCGATGAGCAGTTCTTC	CASSPLAGGPGDEQFF
TRBJ1-1	-	-	TRBV3-1/TRBV3-2	TGTGCCAGCACCCAATCGGTGAACACTGAAGCTTTCTTT	CASTQSVNTEAFF
TRBJ2-3	TRBD2	-	TRBV18	TGTGCCAGCTCACCAACTAGCGGGGGGGACGTGGGCACAGATACGCAGTATTTT	CASSPTSGGDVGTDTQYF
TRBJ2-1	TRBD2	-	TRBV3-1/TRBV3-2	TGTGCCAGCAGCCTCCGGGGGGACTCCGGTGAGCAGTTCTTC	CASSLRGDSGEQFF